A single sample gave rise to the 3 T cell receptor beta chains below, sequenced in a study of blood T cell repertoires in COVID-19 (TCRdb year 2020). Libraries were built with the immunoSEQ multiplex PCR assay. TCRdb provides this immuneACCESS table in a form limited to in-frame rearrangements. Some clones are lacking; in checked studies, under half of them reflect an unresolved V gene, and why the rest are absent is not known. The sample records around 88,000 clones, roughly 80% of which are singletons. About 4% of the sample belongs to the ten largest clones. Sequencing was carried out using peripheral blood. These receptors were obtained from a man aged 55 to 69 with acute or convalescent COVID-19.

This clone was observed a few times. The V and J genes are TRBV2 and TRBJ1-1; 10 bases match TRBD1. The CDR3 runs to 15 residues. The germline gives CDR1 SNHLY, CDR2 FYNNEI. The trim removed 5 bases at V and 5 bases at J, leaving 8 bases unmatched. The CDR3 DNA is TGTGCCAGCAGTACAGACAGGGGGCGAAGGACTGAAGCTTTCTTT. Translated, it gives CASSTDRGRRTEAFF.

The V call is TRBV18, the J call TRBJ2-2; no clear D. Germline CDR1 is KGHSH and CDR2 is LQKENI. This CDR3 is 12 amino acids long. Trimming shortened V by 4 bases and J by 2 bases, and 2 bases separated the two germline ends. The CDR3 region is CASSLNTGELFF. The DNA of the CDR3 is TGTGCCAGCTCACTAAACACCGGGGAGCTGTTTTTT.

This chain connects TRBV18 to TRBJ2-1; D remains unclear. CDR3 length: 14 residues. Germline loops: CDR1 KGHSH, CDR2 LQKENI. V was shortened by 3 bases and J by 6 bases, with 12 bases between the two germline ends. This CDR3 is CASSPVVTFNEQFF. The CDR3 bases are TGTGCCAGCTCACCGGTGGTCACATTCAATGAGCAGTTCTTC.